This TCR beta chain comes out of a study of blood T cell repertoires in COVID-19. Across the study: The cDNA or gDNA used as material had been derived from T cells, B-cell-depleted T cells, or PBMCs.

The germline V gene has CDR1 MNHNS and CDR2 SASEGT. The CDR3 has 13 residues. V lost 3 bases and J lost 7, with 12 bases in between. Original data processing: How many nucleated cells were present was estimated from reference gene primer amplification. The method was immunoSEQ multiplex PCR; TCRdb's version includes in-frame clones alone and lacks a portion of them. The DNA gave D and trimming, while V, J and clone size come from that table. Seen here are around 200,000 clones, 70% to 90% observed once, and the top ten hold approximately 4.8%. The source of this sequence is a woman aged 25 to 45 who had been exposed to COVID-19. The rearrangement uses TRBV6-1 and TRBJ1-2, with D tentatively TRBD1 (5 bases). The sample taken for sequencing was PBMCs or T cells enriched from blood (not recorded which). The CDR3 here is CASSERGRAGYTF. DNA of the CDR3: TGTGCCAGCAGTGAGCGAGGCAGGGCTGGCTACACCTTC.